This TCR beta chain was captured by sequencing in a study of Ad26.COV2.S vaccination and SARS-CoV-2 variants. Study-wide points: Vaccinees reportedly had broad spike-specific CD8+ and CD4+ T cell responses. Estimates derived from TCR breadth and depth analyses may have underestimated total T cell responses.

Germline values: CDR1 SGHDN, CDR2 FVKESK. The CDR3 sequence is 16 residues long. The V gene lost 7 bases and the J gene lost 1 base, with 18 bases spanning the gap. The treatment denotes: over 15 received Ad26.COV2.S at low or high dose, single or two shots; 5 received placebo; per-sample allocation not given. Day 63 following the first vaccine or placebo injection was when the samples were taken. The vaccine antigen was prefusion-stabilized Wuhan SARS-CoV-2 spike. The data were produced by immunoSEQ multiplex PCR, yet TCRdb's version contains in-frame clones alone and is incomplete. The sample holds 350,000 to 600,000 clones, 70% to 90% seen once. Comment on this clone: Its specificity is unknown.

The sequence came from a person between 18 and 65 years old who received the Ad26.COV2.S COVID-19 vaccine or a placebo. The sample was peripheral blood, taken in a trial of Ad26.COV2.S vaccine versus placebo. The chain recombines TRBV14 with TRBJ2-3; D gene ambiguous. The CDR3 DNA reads TGTGCCAGCACTATTACACCCGTCCCCGGCACAGATACGCAGTATTTT. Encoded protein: CASTITPVPGTDTQYF.